The source of this TCR beta chain is a study of T cell responses to AZD1222 COVID-19 vaccine. The V gene's germline CDR1 is DFQATT and CDR2 SNEGSKA (reference sequence). Trimming left V 3 bases short and J 3 bases short, with 8 bases between. The CDR3 runs to 12 residues. The assay was immunoSEQ multiplex PCR, and TCRdb's table has in-frame clones only and misses some. The table has around 100,000 clones, 87% seen once; the top ten hold approximately 16%. This clone was recorded once. The antigen is unknown. Overall study results and limits: It was only five to seven AZD1222 recipients who were seropositive at baseline. As reported, nearly half of all spike-specific TCRs target variant regions that are unmutated. Mostly white British, mostly female donors; authors suggested clonal diversity may be underestimated. Spike-specific TCRs gained breadth and depth after people received two AZD1222 doses.

Sequenced here: peripheral blood, sampled on day 0 of AZD1222 vaccination. The chain employs TRBV20-1 and TRBJ1-2; D gene ambiguous. The TCR comes from an adult in good health. The CDR3 DNA sequence: TGCAGTGCTAGTCCGACGGACTATGGCTACACCTTC. Its protein is CSASPTDYGYTF.